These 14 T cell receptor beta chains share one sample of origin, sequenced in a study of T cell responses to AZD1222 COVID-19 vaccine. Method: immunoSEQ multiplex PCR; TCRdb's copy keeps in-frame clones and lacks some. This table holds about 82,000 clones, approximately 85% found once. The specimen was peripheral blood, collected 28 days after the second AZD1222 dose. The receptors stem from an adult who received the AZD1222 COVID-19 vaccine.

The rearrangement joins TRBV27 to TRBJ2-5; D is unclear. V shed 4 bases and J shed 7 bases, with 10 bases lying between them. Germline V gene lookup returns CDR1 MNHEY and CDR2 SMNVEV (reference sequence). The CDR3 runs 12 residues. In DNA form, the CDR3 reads TGTGCCAGCAGTTCCCCGGTGGGGACCCAGTACTTC. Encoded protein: CASSSPVGTQYF.

CDR3 in DNA: TGTGCCAGCAGTTCCCCCTTACTAGCGTCCCACGAGCAGTACTTC. Amino acid sequence: CASSSPLLASHEQYF. V is TRBV27 and J is TRBJ2-7; 7 bases fit TRBD2. Germline CDR1 is MNHEY and CDR2 is SMNVEV (reference sequence). The CDR3 sequence is 15 residues long. The V gene end was trimmed by 4 bases and the J gene end by 5 bases; junction bases not matched to a gene: 11.

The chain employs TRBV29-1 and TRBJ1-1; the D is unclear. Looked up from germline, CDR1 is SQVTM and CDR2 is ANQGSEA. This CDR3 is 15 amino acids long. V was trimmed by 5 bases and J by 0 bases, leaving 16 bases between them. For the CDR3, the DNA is TGCAGCGTTCGAATGGACGGACTCCTGAACACTGAAGCTTTCTTT. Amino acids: CSVRMDGLLNTEAFF. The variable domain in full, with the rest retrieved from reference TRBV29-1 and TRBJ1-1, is SAVISQKPSRDICQRGTSLTIQCQVDSQVTMMFWYRQQPGQSLTLIATANQGSEATYESGFVIDKFPISRPNLTFSTLTVSNMSPEDSSIYLCSVRMDGLLNTEAFFGQGTRLTVV.

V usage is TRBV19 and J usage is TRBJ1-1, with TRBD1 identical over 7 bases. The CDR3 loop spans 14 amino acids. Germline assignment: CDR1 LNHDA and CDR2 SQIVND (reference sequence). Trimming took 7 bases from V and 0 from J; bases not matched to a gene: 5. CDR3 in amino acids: CASIQGNMNTEAFF. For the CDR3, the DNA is TGTGCCAGTATACAGGGGAATATGAACACTGAAGCTTTCTTT.

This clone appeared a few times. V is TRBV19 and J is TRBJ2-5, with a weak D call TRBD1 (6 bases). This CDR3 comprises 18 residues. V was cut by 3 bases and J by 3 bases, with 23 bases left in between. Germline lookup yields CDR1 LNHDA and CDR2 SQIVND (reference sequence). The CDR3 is CASSMLNPGHGDKETQYF. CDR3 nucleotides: TGTGCCAGTAGTATGCTAAACCCGGGACACGGTGATAAAGAGACCCAGTACTTC.

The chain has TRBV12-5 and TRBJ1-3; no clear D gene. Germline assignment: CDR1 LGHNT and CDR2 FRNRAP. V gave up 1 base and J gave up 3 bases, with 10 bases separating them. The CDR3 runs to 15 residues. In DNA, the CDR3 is TGTGCTAGTGGTTTGGAACGGGCCTATGGAAACACCATATATTTT. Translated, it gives CASGLERAYGNTIYF.

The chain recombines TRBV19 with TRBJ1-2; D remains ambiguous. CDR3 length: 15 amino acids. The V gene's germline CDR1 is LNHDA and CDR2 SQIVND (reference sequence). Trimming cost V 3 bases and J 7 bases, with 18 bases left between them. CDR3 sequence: CASSISPGARGGYTF. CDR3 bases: TGTGCCAGTAGTATCTCACCGGGCGCCCGGGGTGGCTACACCTTC.

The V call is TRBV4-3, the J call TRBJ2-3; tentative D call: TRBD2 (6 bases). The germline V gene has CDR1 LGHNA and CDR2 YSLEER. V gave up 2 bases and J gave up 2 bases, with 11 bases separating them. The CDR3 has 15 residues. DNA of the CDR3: TGCGCCAGCAGCCAAATAGCGGACGTCACAGATACGCAGTATTTT. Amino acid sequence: CASSQIADVTDTQYF.

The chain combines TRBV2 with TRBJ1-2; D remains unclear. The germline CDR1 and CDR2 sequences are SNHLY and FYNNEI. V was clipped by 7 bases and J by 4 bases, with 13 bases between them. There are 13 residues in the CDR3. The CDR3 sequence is CASKEGAVYGYTF. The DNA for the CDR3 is TGTGCCAGCAAGGAGGGCGCGGTCTATGGCTACACCTTC.

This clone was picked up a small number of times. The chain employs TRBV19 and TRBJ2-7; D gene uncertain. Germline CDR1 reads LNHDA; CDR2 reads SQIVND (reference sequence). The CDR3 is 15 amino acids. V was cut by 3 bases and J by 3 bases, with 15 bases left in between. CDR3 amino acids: CASSIVATRNYEQYV. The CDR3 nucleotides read TGTGCCAGTAGTATTGTGGCAACAAGGAACTACGAGCAGTACGTC.

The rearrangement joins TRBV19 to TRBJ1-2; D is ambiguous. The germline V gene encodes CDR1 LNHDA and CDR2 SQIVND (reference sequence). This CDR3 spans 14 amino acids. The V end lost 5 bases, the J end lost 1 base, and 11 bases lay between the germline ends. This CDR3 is CASSLRANNYGYTF. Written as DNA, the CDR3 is TGTGCCAGTAGTCTCCGTGCAAATAACTATGGCTACACCTTC.

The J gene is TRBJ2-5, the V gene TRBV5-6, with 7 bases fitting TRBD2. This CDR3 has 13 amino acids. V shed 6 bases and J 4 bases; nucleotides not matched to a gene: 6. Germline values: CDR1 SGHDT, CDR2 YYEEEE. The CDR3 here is CASTVTGGETQYF. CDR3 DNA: TGTGCCAGCACCGTGACGGGGGGAGAGACCCAGTACTTC.

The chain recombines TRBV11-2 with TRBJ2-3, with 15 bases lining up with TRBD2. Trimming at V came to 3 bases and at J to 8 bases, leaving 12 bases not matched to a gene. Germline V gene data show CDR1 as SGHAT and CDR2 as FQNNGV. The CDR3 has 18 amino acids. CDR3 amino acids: CASSFSGGLAGGQGTQYF. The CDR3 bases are TGTGCCAGCAGCTTTTCGGGTGGACTAGCGGGGGGGCAGGGTACGCAGTATTTT.

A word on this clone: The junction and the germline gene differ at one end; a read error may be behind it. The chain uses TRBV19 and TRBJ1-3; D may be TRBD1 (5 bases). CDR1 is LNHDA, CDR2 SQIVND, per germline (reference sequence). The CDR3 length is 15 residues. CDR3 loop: CASITGPGSGNTIYF. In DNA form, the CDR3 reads TGCGCCAGTATTACGGGGCCTGGGTCTGGAAACACCATATATTTT.